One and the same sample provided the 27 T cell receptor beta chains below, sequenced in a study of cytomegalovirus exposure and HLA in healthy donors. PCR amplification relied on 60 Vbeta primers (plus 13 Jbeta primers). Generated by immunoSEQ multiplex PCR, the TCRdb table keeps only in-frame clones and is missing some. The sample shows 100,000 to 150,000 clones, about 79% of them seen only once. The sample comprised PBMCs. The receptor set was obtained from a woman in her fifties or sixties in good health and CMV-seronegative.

The CDR3 spells CASSNYGSGSYNEQFF. The CDR3 DNA reads as TGTGCCAGCAGCAACTACGGCAGCGGCTCCTACAATGAGCAGTTCTTC. The chain recombines TRBV13 with TRBJ2-1; D is possibly TRBD2 (5 bases). V lost 5 bases and J 0 bases, leaving 14 bases between the germline ends. The germline V gene encodes CDR1 PRHDT and CDR2 FYEKMQ (reference sequence). The CDR3 is 16 residues long.

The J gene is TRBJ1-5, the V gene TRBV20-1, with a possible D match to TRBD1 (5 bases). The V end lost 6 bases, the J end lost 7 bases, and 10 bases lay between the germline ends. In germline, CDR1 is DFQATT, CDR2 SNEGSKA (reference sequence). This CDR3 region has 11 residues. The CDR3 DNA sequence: TGCAGTGCCGCGACAGAGCAGCCCCAGCATTTT. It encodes CSAATEQPQHF.

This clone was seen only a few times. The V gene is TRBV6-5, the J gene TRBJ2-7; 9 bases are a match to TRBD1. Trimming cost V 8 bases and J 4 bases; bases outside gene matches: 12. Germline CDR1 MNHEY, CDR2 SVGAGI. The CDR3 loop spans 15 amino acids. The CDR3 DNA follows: TGTGCCAGCGGACTTGGTGGGACAGGGTTATACGAGCAGTACTTC. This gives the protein CASGLGGTGLYEQYF.

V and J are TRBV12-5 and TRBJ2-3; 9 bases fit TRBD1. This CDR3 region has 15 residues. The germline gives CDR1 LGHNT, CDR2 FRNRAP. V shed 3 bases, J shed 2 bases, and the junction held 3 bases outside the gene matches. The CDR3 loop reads CASGFGDRVTDTQYF. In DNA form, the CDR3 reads TGTGCTAGTGGTTTCGGGGACAGGGTCACAGATACGCAGTATTTT.

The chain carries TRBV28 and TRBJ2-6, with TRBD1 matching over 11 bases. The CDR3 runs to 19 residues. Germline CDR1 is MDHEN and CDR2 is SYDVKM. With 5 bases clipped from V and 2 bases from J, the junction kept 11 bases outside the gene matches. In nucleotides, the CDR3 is TGTGCCAGCAGTCCTATTGTCGGGACAGGGGGTACTGGGGCCAACGTCCTGACTTTC. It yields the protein CASSPIVGTGGTGANVLTF.

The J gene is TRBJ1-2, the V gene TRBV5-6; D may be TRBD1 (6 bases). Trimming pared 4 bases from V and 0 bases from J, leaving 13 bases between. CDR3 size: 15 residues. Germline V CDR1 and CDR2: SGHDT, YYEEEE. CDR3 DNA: TGTGCCAGCAGCCCCCAGACAGGTGCTAACTATGGCTACACCTTC. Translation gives CASSPQTGANYGYTF.

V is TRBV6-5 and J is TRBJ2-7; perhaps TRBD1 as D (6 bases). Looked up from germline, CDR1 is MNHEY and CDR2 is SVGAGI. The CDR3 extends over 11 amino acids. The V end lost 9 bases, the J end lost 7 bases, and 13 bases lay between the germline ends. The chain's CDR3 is CASSQGSEQYF. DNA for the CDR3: TGTGCCAGTTCGCAGGGGTCAGAGCAGTACTTC.

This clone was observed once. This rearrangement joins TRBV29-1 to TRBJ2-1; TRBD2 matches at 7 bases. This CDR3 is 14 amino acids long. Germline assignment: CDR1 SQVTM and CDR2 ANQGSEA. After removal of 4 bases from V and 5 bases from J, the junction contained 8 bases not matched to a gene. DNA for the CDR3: TGCAGCGTTGCGTTTCGACTAGCAGACAATGAGCAGTTCTTC. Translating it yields CSVAFRLADNEQFF.

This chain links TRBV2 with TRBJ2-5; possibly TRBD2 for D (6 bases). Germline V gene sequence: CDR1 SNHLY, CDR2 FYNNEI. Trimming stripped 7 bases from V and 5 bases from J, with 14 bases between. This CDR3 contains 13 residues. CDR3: CASTTSGWETQYF. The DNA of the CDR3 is TGTGCCAGCACGACTAGTGGCTGGGAGACCCAGTACTTC.

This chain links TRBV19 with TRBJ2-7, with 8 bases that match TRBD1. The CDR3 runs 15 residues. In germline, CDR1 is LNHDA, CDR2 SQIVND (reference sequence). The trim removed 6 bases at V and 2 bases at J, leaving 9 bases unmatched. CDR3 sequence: CASRPPGTGTYEQYF. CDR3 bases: TGTGCCAGTAGACCTCCCGGGACAGGCACCTACGAGCAGTACTTC.

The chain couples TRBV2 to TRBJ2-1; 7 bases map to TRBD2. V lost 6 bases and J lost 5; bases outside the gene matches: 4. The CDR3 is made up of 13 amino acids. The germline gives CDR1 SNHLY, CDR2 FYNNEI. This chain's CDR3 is CASRREWDNEQFF. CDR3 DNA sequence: TGTGCCAGCAGGCGGGAGTGGGACAATGAGCAGTTCTTC.

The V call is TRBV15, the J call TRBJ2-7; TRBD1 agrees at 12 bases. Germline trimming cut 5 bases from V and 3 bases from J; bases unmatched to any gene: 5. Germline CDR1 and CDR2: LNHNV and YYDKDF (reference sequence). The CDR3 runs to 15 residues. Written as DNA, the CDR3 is TGTGCCACCAGCGAGGGACAGGGGGCCGTCTACGAGCAGTACTTC. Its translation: CATSEGQGAVYEQYF.

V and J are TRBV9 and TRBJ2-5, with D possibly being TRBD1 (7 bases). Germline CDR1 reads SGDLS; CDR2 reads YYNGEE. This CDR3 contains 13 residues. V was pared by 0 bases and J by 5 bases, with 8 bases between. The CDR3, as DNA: TGTGCCAGCAGCGTAGCAGGGGGGGAGACCCAGTACTTC. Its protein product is CASSVAGGETQYF.

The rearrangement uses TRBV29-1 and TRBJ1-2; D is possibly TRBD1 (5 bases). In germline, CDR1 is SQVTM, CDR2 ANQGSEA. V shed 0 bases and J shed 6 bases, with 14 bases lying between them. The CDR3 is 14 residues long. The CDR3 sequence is CSVEDIQVLDGYTF. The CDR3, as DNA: TGCAGCGTTGAAGATATACAGGTCCTGGATGGCTACACCTTC.

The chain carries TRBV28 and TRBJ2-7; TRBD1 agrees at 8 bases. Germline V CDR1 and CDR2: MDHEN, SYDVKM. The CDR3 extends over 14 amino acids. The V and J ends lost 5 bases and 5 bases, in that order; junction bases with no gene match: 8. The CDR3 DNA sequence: TGTGCCAGCAGTCCGGACAGGGTATCCGACGAGCAGTACTTC. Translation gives CASSPDRVSDEQYF.

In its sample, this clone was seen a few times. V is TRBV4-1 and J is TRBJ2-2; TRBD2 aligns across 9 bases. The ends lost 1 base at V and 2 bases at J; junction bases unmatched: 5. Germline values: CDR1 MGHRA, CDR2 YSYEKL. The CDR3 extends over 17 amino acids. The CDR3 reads CASSQGGLAGNTGELFF. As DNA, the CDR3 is TGCGCCAGCAGCCAAGGGGGGCTAGCGGGAAACACCGGGGAGCTGTTTTTT.

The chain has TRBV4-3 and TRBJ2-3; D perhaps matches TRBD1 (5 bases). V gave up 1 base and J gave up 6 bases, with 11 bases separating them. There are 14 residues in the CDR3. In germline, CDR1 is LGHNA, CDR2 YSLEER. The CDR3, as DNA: TGCGCCAGCAGCCAAGGAGACAGTTTGGATACGCAGTATTTT. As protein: CASSQGDSLDTQYF.

Written as DNA, the CDR3 is TGTGCCAGCAGTTTATCGATGCTTCACCGGGGCACCGGGGAGCTGTTTTTT. This encodes CASSLSMLHRGTGELFF. The chain has TRBV27 and TRBJ2-2; possibly TRBD2 for D (5 bases). Trimming pared 0 bases from V and 4 bases from J, leaving 15 bases between. Germline CDR1 and CDR2: MNHEY and SMNVEV (reference sequence). This CDR3 spans 17 amino acids.

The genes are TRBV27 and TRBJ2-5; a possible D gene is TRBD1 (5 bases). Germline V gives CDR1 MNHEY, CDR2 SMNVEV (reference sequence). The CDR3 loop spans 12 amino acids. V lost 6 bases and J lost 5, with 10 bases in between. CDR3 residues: CASRAGLETQYF. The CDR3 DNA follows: TGTGCCAGCAGGGCAGGGTTGGAGACCCAGTACTTC.

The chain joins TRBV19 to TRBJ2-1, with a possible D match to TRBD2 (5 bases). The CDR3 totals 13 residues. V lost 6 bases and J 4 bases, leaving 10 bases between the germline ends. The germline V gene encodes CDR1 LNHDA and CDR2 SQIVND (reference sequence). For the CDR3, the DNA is TGTGCCAGTAGGGAGGACTCATACAATGAGCAGTTCTTC. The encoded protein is CASREDSYNEQFF.

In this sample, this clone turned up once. The CDR3 DNA reads TGTGCCACCCGGGGGGGAATCGGCGAAAAACTGTTTTTT. Translation gives CATRGGIGEKLFF. The chain employs TRBV19 and TRBJ1-4; D is perhaps TRBD1 (5 bases). This CDR3 has 13 residues. Trimming took off 10 bases at V and 8 bases at J, with 17 bases between the two ends. Germline CDR1 reads LNHDA; CDR2 reads SQIVND (reference sequence).

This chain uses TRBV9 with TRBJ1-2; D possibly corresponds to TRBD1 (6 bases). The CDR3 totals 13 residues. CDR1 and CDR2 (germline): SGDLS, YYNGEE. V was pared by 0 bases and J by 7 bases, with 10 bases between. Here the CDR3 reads CASSVGGLGGYTF. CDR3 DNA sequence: TGTGCCAGCAGCGTAGGGGGGCTAGGTGGCTACACCTTC.

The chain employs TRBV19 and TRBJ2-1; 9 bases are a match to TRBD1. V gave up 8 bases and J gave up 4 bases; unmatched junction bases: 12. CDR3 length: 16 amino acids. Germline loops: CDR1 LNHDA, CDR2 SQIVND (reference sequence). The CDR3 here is CASSPWGTGLYNEQFF. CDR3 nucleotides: TGTGCCAGTTCCCCGTGGGGGACAGGGTTATACAATGAGCAGTTCTTC. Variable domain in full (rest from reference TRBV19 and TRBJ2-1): DGGITQSPKYLFRKEGQNVTLSCEQNLNHDAMYWYRQDPGQGLRLIYYSQIVNDFQKGDIAEGYSVSREKKESFPLTVTSAQKNPTAFYLCASSPWGTGLYNEQFFGPGTRLTVL.

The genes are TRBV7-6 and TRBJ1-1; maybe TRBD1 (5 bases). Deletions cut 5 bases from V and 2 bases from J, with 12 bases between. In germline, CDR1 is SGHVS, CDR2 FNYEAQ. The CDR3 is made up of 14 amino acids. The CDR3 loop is CASSPQGGNTEAFF. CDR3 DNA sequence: TGTGCCAGCAGCCCCCAGGGCGGAAACACTGAAGCTTTCTTT.

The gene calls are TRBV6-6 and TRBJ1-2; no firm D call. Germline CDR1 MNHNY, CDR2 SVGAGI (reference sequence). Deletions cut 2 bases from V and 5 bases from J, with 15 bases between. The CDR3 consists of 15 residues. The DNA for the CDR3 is TGTGCCAGCAGTTACCCGAGGTCCTTAGATTATGGCTACACCTTC. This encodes CASSYPRSLDYGYTF.

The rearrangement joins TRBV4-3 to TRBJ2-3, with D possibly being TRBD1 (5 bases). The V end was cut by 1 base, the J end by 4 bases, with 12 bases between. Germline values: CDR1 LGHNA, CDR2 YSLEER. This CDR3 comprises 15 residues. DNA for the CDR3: TGCGCCAGCAGCCAAGGGCAGGGCCGTCCAGATACGCAGTATTTT. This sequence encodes CASSQGQGRPDTQYF.

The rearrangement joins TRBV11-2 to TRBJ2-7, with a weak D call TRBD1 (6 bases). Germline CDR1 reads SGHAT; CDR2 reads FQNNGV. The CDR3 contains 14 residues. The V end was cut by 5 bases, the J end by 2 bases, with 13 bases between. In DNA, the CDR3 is TGTGCCAGCAGCCCCGGGCAGGGGACCTACGAGCAGTACTTC. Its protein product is CASSPGQGTYEQYF. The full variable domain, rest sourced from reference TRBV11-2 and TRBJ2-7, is EAGVAQSPRYKIIEKRQSVAFWCNPISGHATLYWYQQILGQGPKLLIQFQNNGVVDDSQLPKDRFSAERLKGVDSTLKIQPAKLEDSAVYLCASSPGQGTYEQYFGPGTRLTVT.